This TCR beta chain was sequenced in a study of CD4 T cells in relation to SARS-CoV-2 and coronaviruses. Study as a whole: Negative control cultures got HIV-1 Nef peptides or no peptide.

Germline V gene sequence: CDR1 KGHDR, CDR2 SFDVKD. With 5 bases clipped from V and 9 bases from J, the junction kept 6 bases outside the gene matches. The CDR3 runs 14 residues. The study's findings and limits: In approximately 70% of donors, memory CD4+ clonotypes crossrecognized SARS-CoV-2 and at least one common cold coronavirus spike.

On this clone: Its antigen remains unknown.

Clones were sequenced by immunoSEQ multiplex PCR, and TCRdb holds only the in-frame ones, with some missing. Of over 15,000 clones in the sample, about 70% were seen once. Before the COVID-19 pandemic, during about 2011-2019, CD4+ T cells were taken from unexposed donors. The cells were cultured for 10 days before CD4+ T cells were isolated. The sequencing input was CD4+ T cells from PBMCs, cultured in vitro. This TCR derives from a human donor in good health. V gene TRBV24-1 combines with J gene TRBJ2-1; 10 nucleotides agree with TRBD1. CDR3: CATSGTDRGVEQFF. CDR3 nucleotide sequence: TGTGCCACCAGTGGGACGGACAGGGGGGTTGAGCAGTTCTTC.